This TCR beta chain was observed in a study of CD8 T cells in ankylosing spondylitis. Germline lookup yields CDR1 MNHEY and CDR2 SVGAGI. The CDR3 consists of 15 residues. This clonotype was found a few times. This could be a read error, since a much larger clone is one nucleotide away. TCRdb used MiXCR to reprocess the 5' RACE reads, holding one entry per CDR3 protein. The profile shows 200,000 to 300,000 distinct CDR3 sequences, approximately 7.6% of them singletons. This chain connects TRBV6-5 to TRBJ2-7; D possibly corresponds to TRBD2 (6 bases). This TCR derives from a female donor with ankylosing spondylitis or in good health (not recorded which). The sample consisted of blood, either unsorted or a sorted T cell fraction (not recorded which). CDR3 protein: CASSLGGLGGYERYF. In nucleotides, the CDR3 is TGTGCCAGCAGTTTGGGGGGACTCGGCGGGTACGAGCGGTACTTC.